The 9 T cell receptor beta chains listed next were all sequenced from one sample in a study of CD8+ T cells in alopecia areata. Extracted RNA was reverse transcribed into cDNA, the sequencing template. Produced via immunoSEQ multiplex PCR; TCRdb's table is partial and in-frame only. The table lists around 100,000 clones, roughly 41% of them singletons, with roughly 1.3% in the top ten. The sequencing input was CD4+ T cells sorted from blood. These receptors came from a human donor with alopecia areata.

This clone was seen a few times. The V call is TRBV7-2, the J call TRBJ2-2; unclear D gene. The germline V gene encodes CDR1 SGHTA and CDR2 FQGNSA. Trimming removed 1 base from V and 3 bases from J, with 6 bases in between. This CDR3 spans 14 amino acids. The CDR3: CASSLGRDTGELFF. CDR3 sequence (DNA): TGTGCCAGCAGCTTAGGCCGAGACACCGGGGAGCTGTTTTTT.

This clone was seen more than once but under ten times. The rearrangement links TRBV29-1 to TRBJ1-2; D is unclear. CDR3 length equals 10 residues. Germline V gene lookup returns CDR1 SQVTM and CDR2 ANQGSEA. Trimming cost V 3 bases and J 6 bases, with 5 bases left between them. The CDR3, as DNA: TGCAGCGTTGAGGAGAATGGCTACACCTTC. It codes for CSVEENGYTF.

The V gene is TRBV29-1, the J gene TRBJ2-3; D remains unclear. This CDR3 contains 14 residues. Germline V gene data show CDR1 as SQVTM and CDR2 as ANQGSEA. V was shortened by 2 bases and J by 2 bases, with 11 bases between the two germline ends. CDR3 sequence: CSVERYALTDTQYF. CDR3 nucleotide sequence: TGCAGCGTTGAAAGGTACGCTCTCACAGATACGCAGTATTTT.

This clone was seen only a few times. The CDR3 DNA is TGTGCCAGCAGTGAATGGGGCGAGGGAAGGGAGCTGTTTTTT. Residues: CASSEWGEGRELFF. The rearrangement links TRBV6-1 to TRBJ2-2; D is possibly TRBD1 or TRBD2 (5 bases each). Looked up from germline, CDR1 is MNHNS and CDR2 is SASEGT. V lost 2 bases and J lost 9, with 13 bases in between. The CDR3 is made up of 14 amino acids.

As for this clone: The limits of the CDR3 on the DNA are not certain, so only TCRdb's listed CDR3 is given. The identical CDR3 is also encoded by other nucleotide sequences in the sample. The V and J genes are TRBV29-1 and TRBJ2-7. Germline V CDR1 and CDR2: SQVTM, ANQGSEA. 13 amino acids form the CDR3, both terminal residues included. The CDR3 reads CSVRFGAAYEQYF.

V usage is TRBV20-1 and J usage is TRBJ2-2; D remains unclear. V gave up 3 bases and J gave up 4 bases, with 3 bases separating them. Germline V gene data show CDR1 as DFQATT and CDR2 as SNEGSKA (reference sequence). The length of the CDR3 is 11 residues. DNA for the CDR3: TGCAGTGCTAGTAGCACCGGGGAGCTGTTTTTT. Translating gives CSASSTGELFF.

The chain links TRBV27 to TRBJ2-5, with 9 positions matching TRBD2. The CDR3 is made up of 14 amino acids. Germline V lookup: CDR1 MNHEY, CDR2 SMNVEV (reference sequence). Trimming cost V 5 bases and J 5 bases; bases outside gene matches: 6. CDR3 region: CASSQGTSWETQYF. CDR3 sequence (DNA): TGTGCCAGCAGTCAGGGGACTAGCTGGGAGACCCAGTACTTC.

This clone appeared a few times. This rearrangement joins TRBV7-3 to TRBJ1-1; 8 nucleotides agree with TRBD1. J was trimmed by 4 bases and V by 6 bases; bases with no gene match: 7. Germline V gene sequence: CDR1 SGHTA, CDR2 FQGTGA. The length of the CDR3 is 14 residues. CDR3 nucleotide sequence: TGTGCCAGCAGGCGGACAGGGTTCGCCACTGAAGCTTTCTTT. Amino acids: CASRRTGFATEAFF.

The genes are TRBV18 and TRBJ2-7; TRBD2 aligns across 11 bases. CDR3 length: 15 residues. Germline V gene lookup returns CDR1 KGHSH and CDR2 LQKENI. V shed 0 bases and J 6 bases; nucleotides not matched to a gene: 4. DNA for the CDR3: TGTGCCAGCTCACCACCTAGCGGGAGGGCCGTCGAGCAGTACTTC. As protein: CASSPPSGRAVEQYF.